This is a list of T cell receptor beta chains from one sample in a study of cytomegalovirus exposure and HLA in healthy donors. Sequencing was performed with immunoSEQ multiplex PCR; in TCRdb, only in-frame clones are kept and a portion is missing. The data show 150,000 to 250,000 clones, 65% to 85% seen once. The sequencing sample was made of PBMCs. The receptors come from a boy younger than 10 in good health and CMV-seronegative. The CDR3 runs from the conserved cysteine through the conserved F or W. The D gene is left open where the match is weak. Expanded clones get a size class; other rows say once, few or many, or leave the size out.

j_call,clone_size,v_call,d_call,cdr3_aa,cdr3_nt
TRBJ2-7,-,TRBV5-4,-,CASSPRDTPYEQYF,TGTGCCAGCAGCCCCCGGGACACCCCCTACGAGCAGTACTTC
TRBJ2-1,few,TRBV18,-,CASSPYDGEREQFF,TGTGCCAGCTCACCTTACGACGGGGAACGTGAGCAGTTCTTC
TRBJ1-5,few,TRBV19,-,CASSLQANQPQHF,TGTGCCAGTAGTTTGCAGGCTAATCAGCCCCAGCATTTT
TRBJ1-4,-,TRBV2,TRBD1,CASSISGQGNEKLFF,TGTGCCAGTTCCATTTCGGGACAGGGGAACGAAAAACTGTTTTTT
TRBJ2-3,-,TRBV5-1,TRBD1,CASSFGTGDRSSTDTQYF,TGCGCCAGCAGCTTTGGAACAGGGGACCGTTCTAGCACAGATACGCAGTATTTT
TRBJ2-7,-,TRBV19,TRBD1,CASRIRQGLSYEQHF,TGTGCCAGTAGGATAAGACAGGGTCTCTCCTACGAGCAGCACTTC
TRBJ2-1,-,TRBV7-3,TRBD2,CASSSAGGTYNEQFF,TGTGCCAGCAGTTCAGCGGGGGGGACCTACAATGAGCAGTTCTTC
TRBJ1-6,-,TRBV19,-,CASTGGQDNSPLHF,TGTGCCAGTACCGGGGGGCAAGATAATTCACCCCTCCACTTT
TRBJ2-7,-,TRBV18,-,CASSPDRITYEQYF,TGTGCCAGCTCACCGGACAGAATCACCTACGAGCAGTACTTC
TRBJ1-6,-,TRBV6-5,-,CASTRGANSPLHF,TGTGCCAGCACCCGTGGGGCGAATTCACCCCTCCACTTT
TRBJ2-7,few,TRBV6-5,-,CASVSQSYEQYF,TGTGCCAGCGTCAGTCAGTCCTACGAGCAGTACTTC
TRBJ2-1,-,TRBV6-4,TRBD2,CASSAIAGGQREQFF,TGTGCCAGCAGTGCCATAGCGGGGGGCCAGCGCGAGCAGTTCTTC
TRBJ1-6,few,TRBV28,-,CASSALIDSPLHF,TGTGCCAGCAGTGCACTTATTGATTCACCCCTCCACTTT
TRBJ2-7,-,TRBV5-1,-,CASSLPRGDSAYEQYF,TGCGCCAGCAGCTTACCCAGGGGGGATAGTGCCTACGAGCAGTACTTC
TRBJ2-5,-,TRBV11-2,TRBD2,CASSSGGHQETQYF,TGTGCCAGCAGTAGCGGGGGACACCAAGAGACCCAGTACTTC
TRBJ1-2,-,TRBV6-5,-,CASSRRQDGGHTF,TGTGCCAGCAGCCGCCGACAGGACGGTGGCCACACCTTC
TRBJ2-2,once,TRBV7-3,-,CASSLKAPPTGELFF,TGTGCCAGCAGCTTAAAAGCCCCCCCCACGGGGGAGCTGTTTTTT
TRBJ2-7,-,TRBV6-1,-,CASSERDNYEQYF,TGTGCCAGCAGTGAACGGGACAACTACGAGCAGTACTTC
TRBJ2-1,-,TRBV9,-,CASSVPTPGSEQFF,TGTGCCAGCAGCGTACCCACCCCAGGCTCTGAGCAGTTCTTC
TRBJ1-2,-,TRBV29-1,TRBD1,CSVKTGGEGTGYTF,TGCAGCGTCAAAACAGGGGGCGAGGGAACTGGCTACACCTTC
TRBJ2-7,-,TRBV13,TRBD2,CASSSGVTSGGAKSYEQYF,TGTGCCAGCAGCTCAGGGGTTACTAGCGGGGGGGCGAAATCCTACGAGCAGTACTTC
TRBJ1-1,-,TRBV20-1,TRBD1,CSATGQGAAFF,TGCAGTGCAACGGGACAGGGGGCTGCTTTCTTT
TRBJ1-2,-,TRBV5-4,-,CASSDLGGIYGYTF,TGTGCCAGCAGCGATCTGGGGGGGATCTATGGCTACACCTTC
TRBJ2-7,-,TRBV30,TRBD1,CAWSPGDRAPLRQYEQYF,TGTGCCTGGAGTCCGGGGGACAGGGCCCCGTTACGCCAATACGAGCAGTACTTC
TRBJ1-1,few,TRBV7-8,-,CASSPYRARMNTEAFF,TGTGCCAGCAGCCCATACAGGGCGAGGATGAACACTGAAGCTTTCTTT
TRBJ2-3,-,TRBV11-3,TRBD1,CASSQIRGSTDTQYF,TGTGCCAGCAGCCAGATCAGGGGGAGCACAGATACGCAGTATTTT
TRBJ2-2,-,TRBV13,TRBD1,CASSPRGQFVTRTGELFF,TGTGCCAGCAGCCCGAGGGGACAGTTCGTTACCCGCACCGGGGAGCTGTTTTTT
TRBJ2-7,-,TRBV7-2,-,CASSSRQQPYEQYF,TGTGCCAGCAGCTCTAGACAGCAACCCTACGAGCAGTACTTC
TRBJ1-2,-,TRBV19,-,CASLEYGYTF,TGTGCCAGCCTTGAGTATGGCTACACCTTC
TRBJ1-3,few,TRBV7-9,-,CASSSRSSNSGNTIYF,TGTGCCAGCAGCTCCCGGTCTTCCAACTCTGGAAACACCATATATTTT
TRBJ1-2,once,TRBV7-9,TRBD1,CASSSSMGQTSDYGYTF,TGTGCCAGCAGCTCCTCTATGGGACAGACTTCCGACTATGGCTACACCTTC